The text below deals with one T cell receptor (beta chain). TCRdb keeps only in-frame clones here, not all; method: immunoSEQ multiplex PCR. The table records 15,000 or so clones, approximately 86% of them present only once. This specimen belongs to a study of technical replicates of blood from a few donors. Sequenced: PBMCs. This TCR came from a human donor in good health.

CDR3 DNA sequence: TGTGCCAGCAGTTCGGGGGAGCGACCGAGCAATCAGCCCCAGCATTTT. As protein: CASSSGERPSNQPQHF. J is TRBJ1-5 and V is TRBV2, with a weak D call TRBD1 (5 bases). Germline V gene sequence: CDR1 SNHLY, CDR2 FYNNEI. This CDR3 comprises 16 residues. V was pared by 5 bases and J by 1 base, with 15 bases between.